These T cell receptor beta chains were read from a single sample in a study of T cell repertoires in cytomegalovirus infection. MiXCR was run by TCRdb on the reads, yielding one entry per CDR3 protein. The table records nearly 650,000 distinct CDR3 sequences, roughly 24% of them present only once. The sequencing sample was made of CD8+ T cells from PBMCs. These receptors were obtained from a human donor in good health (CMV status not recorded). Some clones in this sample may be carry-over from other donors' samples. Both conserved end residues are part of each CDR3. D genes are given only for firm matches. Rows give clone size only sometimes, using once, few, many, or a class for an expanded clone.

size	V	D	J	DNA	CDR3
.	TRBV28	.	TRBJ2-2	TGTGCCAGCAGTTTCGACTTTGGCGCCGGGGAGCTGTTTTTT	CASSFDFGAGELFF
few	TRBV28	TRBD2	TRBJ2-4	TGTGCCAGCAACCACCAGACTAGCGGTAGAAAAAACATTCAGTACTTC	CASNHQTSGRKNIQYF
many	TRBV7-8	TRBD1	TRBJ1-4	TGTGCCAGCAGCTTAGACAGGGGGCGAGAAAAACTGTTTTTT	CASSLDRGREKLFF
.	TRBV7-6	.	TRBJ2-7	TGTGCCACGGGGGATTCCTACGAGCAGTACTTC	CATGDSYEQYF
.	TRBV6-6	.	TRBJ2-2	TGTGCCAGCAATGCCGGGGAGCTGTTTTTT	CASNAGELFF
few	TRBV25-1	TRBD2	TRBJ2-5	TGTGCCAGCAGTGAATGGGGAGGGAGCGAGACCCAGTACTTC	CASSEWGGSETQYF
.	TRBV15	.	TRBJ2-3	TGTGCCACCAGCATCAAAGCGTCTGGCACAGATACGCAGTATTTT	CATSIKASGTDTQYF
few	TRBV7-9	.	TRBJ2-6	TGTGCCAGCAGCCCGGGGCAGGGGTCTGGGGCCAACGTCCTGACTTTC	CASSPGQGSGANVLTF
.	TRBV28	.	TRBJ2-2	TGTGCCAGCAGTCCGTGGGGGAGGACCGGGGAGCTGTTTTTT	CASSPWGRTGELFF
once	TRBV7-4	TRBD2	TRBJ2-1	TGTGCCAGCAGCTTTAGCGGGGGGCACCTAAGCTCCTACAATGAGCAGTTCTTC	CASSFSGGHLSSYNEQFF
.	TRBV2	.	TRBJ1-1	TGTGCCAGCAGTCCCCGGGAGAAGAACACTGAAGCTTTCTTT	CASSPREKNTEAFF
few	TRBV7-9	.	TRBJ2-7	TGTGCCAGCAGCTTCGGGGAAGGGTCCCACGAGCAGTACTTC	CASSFGEGSHEQYF
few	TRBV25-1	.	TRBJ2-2	TGTGCCAGCAGTCCGACGACAGCGAACACCGGGGAGCTGTTTTTT	CASSPTTANTGELFF
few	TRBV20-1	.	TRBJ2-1	TGCAGTCCCAGAGGCGGGGGCCTGTACAATGAGCAGTTCTTC	CSPRGGGLYNEQFF
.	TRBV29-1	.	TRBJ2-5	TGCAGCGTTGATGGCTTGGGACTGGGAGGAGAGACCCAGTACTTC	CSVDGLGLGGETQYF
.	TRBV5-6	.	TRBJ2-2	TGTGCCAGCAGCTTGGTGGCAGGGCTCACCGGGGTGCTGTTTTTT	CASSLVAGLTGVLFF
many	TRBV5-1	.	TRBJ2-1	TGTGCCAGCAGCCCCGTCGGGAACAATGAGCAGTTCTTC	CASSPVGNNEQFF
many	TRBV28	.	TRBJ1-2	TGTGCCAGCAGTTTACCAGAGACTAACTATGGCTACACCTTC	CASSLPETNYGYTF
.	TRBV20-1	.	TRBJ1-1	TGCAGTGCCCCGACCGGGAGGCTCGGGTTAGCTGAAGCTTTCTTT	CSAPTGRLGLAEAFF
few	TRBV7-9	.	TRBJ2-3	TGTGCCAGCAGCCCCTATCTACAGAACACAGATACGCAGTATTTT	CASSPYLQNTDTQYF
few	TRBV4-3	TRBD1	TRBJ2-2	TGCGCCAGCAGCGAACGTCGGGACAGGGTTCACACCGGGGAGCTGTTTTTT	CASSERRDRVHTGELFF
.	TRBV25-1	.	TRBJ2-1	TGTGCCAGCAGTGAATTCCAGGGGGGGACCTACAATGAGCAGTTCTTC	CASSEFQGGTYNEQFF
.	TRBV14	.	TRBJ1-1	TGTGCCAGCAGCCTTTATGTGAGTGAAGCTTTCTTT	CASSLYVSEAFF
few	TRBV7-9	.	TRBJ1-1	TGTGCCAGCAGCTTGTCTACAGGGGAAGCTTTCTTT	CASSLSTGEAFF
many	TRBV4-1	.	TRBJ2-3	TGCGCCAGCAGCCAAGTCGGGGGCGCCTTTTTAGTCCCTAGCACAGATACGCAGTATTTT	CASSQVGGAFLVPSTDTQYF
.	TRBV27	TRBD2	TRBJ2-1	TGTGCCAGCGAAAGCGGGGGGGCCACGGATGAGCAGTTCTTC	CASESGGATDEQFF
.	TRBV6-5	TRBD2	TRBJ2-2	TGTGCCAGCAGTTACAAGGCTAGCGGGGCCGGGGAGCTGTTTTTT	CASSYKASGAGELFF
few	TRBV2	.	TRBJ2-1	TGTGCCAGCAGTGGTAGGGGGGGTTGGGAGCAGTTCTTC	CASSGRGGWEQFF